A single sample is the source of the 31 T cell receptor beta chains below, sequenced in a study of technical replicates of blood from a handful of donors. This table comes from immunoSEQ multiplex PCR, and its TCRdb copy is limited to in-frame clones, with some not included. The sample holds tens of thousands of clones; 89% are singletons and the top ten take 4% to 5.5%. Sequencing was done on a sample of PBMCs. The receptors originated from a human donor in good health. Some clones in this sample may be carry-over from other donors' samples.

The chain uses TRBV7-9 and TRBJ2-1; 10 bases fit TRBD2. The V segment lost 1 base and the J segment 6 bases; nucleotides outside the gene matches: 0. The germline gives CDR1 SEHNR, CDR2 FQNEAQ (reference sequence). This CDR3 has 14 amino acids. In DNA, the CDR3 is TGTGCCAGCAGCTTAGGACTAGCGGGCAATGAGCAGTTCTTC. Protein: CASSLGLAGNEQFF.

The V gene is TRBV25-1, the J gene TRBJ1-3; D is unresolved. The CDR3 is 15 amino acids. Trimming removed 3 bases at V and 4 bases at J, with 13 bases between. Germline V CDR1 and CDR2: MGHDK, SYGVNS. DNA of the CDR3: TGTGCCAGCAGTGAGCCAGGAATGTCCGGAAACACCATATATTTT. Its translation: CASSEPGMSGNTIYF.

This clone showed up just once. The chain has TRBV15 and TRBJ2-3; 7 positions match TRBD2. The CDR3 sequence is 17 residues long. Looked up from germline, CDR1 is LNHNV and CDR2 is YYDKDF (reference sequence). After removal of 3 bases from V and 5 bases from J, the junction contained 14 bases not matched to a gene. The CDR3 here is CATSSQRASGPGDTQYF. The CDR3 region has the DNA TGTGCCACCAGCAGTCAGAGGGCTAGCGGACCGGGAGATACGCAGTATTTT.

The chain couples TRBV4-2 to TRBJ1-6; 8 bases map to TRBD1. The CDR3 runs to 18 residues. The V segment lost 1 base and the J segment 3 bases; nucleotides outside the gene matches: 8. Per the germline V gene, CDR1 is LGHNA and CDR2 is YNFKEQ. CDR3 sequence (DNA): TGTGCCAGCAGCCAAGTTTCGGCAGGGGGCCTCTATAATTCACCCCTCCACTTT. Its translation is CASSQVSAGGLYNSPLHF.

J is TRBJ1-1 and V is TRBV2; TRBD1 agrees at 8 bases. Germline CDR1 and CDR2: SNHLY and FYNNEI. CDR3 length: 15 amino acids. Trimming at V came to 6 bases and at J to 4 bases, leaving 10 bases not matched to a gene. The CDR3 here is CASRDGQGRLTEAFF. The CDR3 bases are TGTGCCAGCAGGGATGGACAGGGACGACTCACTGAAGCTTTCTTT.

This clone was picked up one time. The chain recombines TRBV9 with TRBJ2-2, with a tentative D call TRBD2 (5 bases). The CDR3 loop spans 14 amino acids. Germline CDR1 SGDLS, CDR2 YYNGEE. V gave up 4 bases and J gave up 6 bases, with 13 bases separating them. The CDR3 loop reads CASSPSSGAGELFF. The CDR3 region has the DNA TGTGCCAGCAGCCCCTCCTCCGGGGCCGGGGAGCTGTTTTTT.

The chain joins TRBV7-9 to TRBJ1-1, with 7 positions matching TRBD1. Trimming removed 6 bases from V and 3 bases from J; junction bases left unmatched: 7. The CDR3 runs 14 residues. CDR1 is SEHNR, CDR2 FQNEAQ, per germline (reference sequence). The DNA for the CDR3 is TGTGCCAGCAGTCCCAGGGGGTGGGACACTGAAGCTTTCTTT. Amino acids: CASSPRGWDTEAFF.

The chain employs TRBV18 and TRBJ2-7; D is perhaps TRBD2 (6 bases). Trimming took off 5 bases at V and 2 bases at J, with 13 bases between the two ends. Germline CDR1 is KGHSH and CDR2 is LQKENI. The CDR3 runs to 14 residues. In DNA, the CDR3 is TGTGCCAGCTCAACGTCTAGCGCAACCTACGAGCAGTACTTC. Translation gives CASSTSSATYEQYF.

This clone came up once. V is TRBV5-1 and J is TRBJ1-4; TRBD1 matches 9 bases. There are 15 residues in the CDR3. The germline V gene has CDR1 SGHRS and CDR2 YFSETQ. Trimming took 6 bases from V and 3 from J; bases not matched to a gene: 6. The CDR3 region is CASNTGGASNEKLFF. As DNA, the CDR3 is TGCGCCAGCAATACAGGGGGCGCGTCTAATGAAAAACTGTTTTTT.

This chain links TRBV4-2 with TRBJ1-5; 7 bases are a match to TRBD1. Unmatched junction bases numbered 6, after V lost 0 bases and J lost 4 bases. Germline loops: CDR1 LGHNA, CDR2 YNFKEQ. This CDR3 has 16 residues. The chain's CDR3 is CASSQEWTGGNQPQHF. As DNA, the CDR3 is TGTGCCAGCAGCCAAGAATGGACAGGAGGTAATCAGCCCCAGCATTTT.

The chain links TRBV29-1 to TRBJ1-2; 8 bases are shared with TRBD1. J gave up 7 bases and V 6 bases, and 4 bases lay outside the gene matches. The V gene's germline CDR1 is SQVTM and CDR2 ANQGSEA. The CDR3 covers 11 residues. CDR3 region: CSVTGDSGYTF. CDR3 nucleotides: TGCAGCGTGACAGGGGACAGTGGCTACACCTTC.

The V and J genes are TRBV9 and TRBJ1-1; D might be TRBD1 (6 bases). The CDR3 totals 16 residues. Trimming shortened V by 3 bases and J by 5 bases, and 20 bases separated the two germline ends. Germline V CDR1 and CDR2: SGDLS, YYNGEE. The CDR3, as DNA: TGTGCCAGCAGCGCGATCGTGAAGACAGGCCAGACTGAAGCTTTCTTT. Its protein is CASSAIVKTGQTEAFF.

The chain employs TRBV6-1 and TRBJ2-7, with TRBD1 identical over 8 bases. The CDR3 has 15 amino acids. Germline CDR1 and CDR2: MNHNS and SASEGT. With V trimmed by 3 bases and J by 1 base, 5 bases remained unmatched. This chain's CDR3 is CASSEGQGASYEQYF. CDR3 coding DNA: TGTGCCAGCAGTGAGGGGCAGGGGGCTTCCTACGAGCAGTACTTC.

CDR3 in DNA: TGTGCCAGCAGCTTACTGGAGAATTCACCCCTCCACTTT. Translating it yields CASSLLENSPLHF. The V gene is TRBV7-9, the J gene TRBJ1-6; D is undetermined. The germline V gene has CDR1 SEHNR and CDR2 FQNEAQ (reference sequence). The CDR3 contains 13 residues. With 2 bases removed from V and 7 bases from J, the gap between germline ends came to 6 bases.

The chain uses TRBV4-1 and TRBJ1-3; no definite D call. In germline, CDR1 is MGHRA, CDR2 YSYEKL. Trimming removed 0 bases from V and 0 bases from J, with 21 bases in between. This CDR3 has 20 amino acids. CDR3 nucleotides: TGCGCCAGCAGCCAAGAATCAGCAGGCCGAACTGCCGTCTCTGGAAACACCATATATTTT. Amino acids: CASSQESAGRTAVSGNTIYF.

This clone qualifies as medium-sized (0.01 to 0.1%). V gene TRBV7-2 combines with J gene TRBJ2-3; a possible D gene is TRBD2 (5 bases). This CDR3 has 14 amino acids. Germline assignment: CDR1 SGHTA and CDR2 FQGNSA. The germline V and J ends were trimmed by 4 bases and 0 bases, with 8 bases remaining between them. Written as DNA, the CDR3 is TGTGCCAGCAGCTCCGGCGGGAGCACAGATACGCAGTATTTT. Protein: CASSSGGSTDTQYF.

This chain links TRBV15 with TRBJ2-2; D remains ambiguous. CDR1 and CDR2 (germline): LNHNV, YYDKDF (reference sequence). With 1 base removed from V and 4 bases from J, the gap between germline ends came to 10 bases. CDR3 length: 15 amino acids. In nucleotides, the CDR3 is TGTGCCACCAGCAGAGGGCTAGACCGCACCGGGGAGCTGTTTTTT. As protein: CATSRGLDRTGELFF.

The CDR3 DNA reads as TGTGCCATCAGTAGCGGACAGAGCATCTCCTACGAGCAGTACTTC. Residues: CAISSGQSISYEQYF. J is TRBJ2-7 and V is TRBV10-3, with D possibly matching TRBD1 (6 bases). Trimming left V 5 bases short and J 0 bases short, with 14 bases between. CDR3 length: 15 amino acids. Germline lookup yields CDR1 ENHRY and CDR2 SYGVKD.

This rearrangement joins TRBV7-8 to TRBJ2-1; 13 nucleotides line up with TRBD2. From germline, CDR1 is SGHVS and CDR2 FQNEAQ. This CDR3 has 15 amino acids. The ends lost 1 base at V and 10 bases at J; junction bases unmatched: 4. This CDR3 reads CASSLVLAGGREQFF. In DNA, the CDR3 is TGTGCCAGCAGCTTAGTACTAGCGGGGGGGCGAGAGCAGTTCTTC.

This rearrangement joins TRBV10-2 to TRBJ2-7; 9 bases are a match to TRBD1. V gave up 6 bases and J gave up 6 bases; unmatched junction bases: 12. The CDR3 sequence is 15 residues long. Germline CDR1 WSHSY, CDR2 SAAADI. Here the CDR3 reads CASRKRLGQGLEQYF. The CDR3 DNA follows: TGCGCCAGCAGGAAGAGGTTGGGACAGGGACTCGAGCAGTACTTC.

The rearrangement joins TRBV2 to TRBJ2-7; 7 bases fit TRBD2. With V trimmed by 8 bases and J by 2 bases, 6 bases remained unmatched. Per germline, CDR1 SNHLY and CDR2 FYNNEI. CDR3 length: 13 residues. CDR3 in DNA: TGTGCCAGCGGGGGGGAGGGCCCCTACGAGCAGTACTTC. Translation gives CASGGEGPYEQYF.

The chain recombines TRBV13 with TRBJ2-5; 8 positions match TRBD1. The CDR3 is 16 residues long. Per the germline V gene, CDR1 is PRHDT and CDR2 is FYEKMQ (reference sequence). V was pared by 0 bases and J by 1 base, with 4 bases of the junction left unmatched. The CDR3 here is CASSLGTGAIQETQYF. Written as DNA, the CDR3 is TGTGCCAGCAGCTTAGGGACAGGGGCGATCCAAGAGACCCAGTACTTC.

This clone appeared once. This chain joins TRBV15 and TRBJ1-3; D uncertain. This CDR3 contains 15 residues. Germline V lookup: CDR1 LNHNV, CDR2 YYDKDF (reference sequence). The V end was cut by 5 bases, the J end by 2 bases, with 13 bases between. The DNA of the CDR3 is TGTGCCACCAGCCCGGGAGGGAATACTGGAAACACCATATATTTT. Protein sequence: CATSPGGNTGNTIYF.

V is TRBV4-3 and J is TRBJ2-1, with 15 nucleotides matching TRBD2. Trimming took 4 bases from V and 11 from J; bases not matched to a gene: 9. CDR1 and CDR2 from the germline V gene are LGHNA and YSLEER. The CDR3 extends over 16 amino acids. The CDR3 DNA reads as TGCGCCAGCAGCCGGACCTCGGGACTAGCGGGGGGCCAGCAGTTCTTC. It yields the protein CASSRTSGLAGGQQFF.

This chain joins TRBV9 and TRBJ2-7; D is perhaps TRBD1 (6 bases). The germline V gene has CDR1 SGDLS and CDR2 YYNGEE. V lost 4 bases to trimming and J lost 4 bases, with 12 bases between them. The CDR3 covers 13 residues. Here the CDR3 reads CASSRTDSYEQYF. DNA for the CDR3: TGTGCCAGCAGCCGGACGGACAGTTACGAGCAGTACTTC.

The chain joins TRBV5-6 to TRBJ2-1; the D is unclear. Per the germline V gene, CDR1 is SGHDT and CDR2 is YYEEEE. V was cut by 1 base and J by 5 bases, with 13 bases left in between. This CDR3 comprises 15 residues. This CDR3 is CASSLFPRSDNEQFF. The CDR3, as DNA: TGTGCCAGCAGCTTGTTTCCGAGAAGCGACAATGAGCAGTTCTTC.

V gene TRBV4-2 combines with J gene TRBJ1-6; D is unresolved. Trimming stripped 0 bases from V and 6 bases from J, with 9 bases between. The CDR3 sequence is 15 residues long. Germline CDR1 and CDR2: LGHNA and YNFKEQ. For the CDR3, the DNA is TGTGCCAGCAGCCAAGATCCAGGAAGTAATTCACCCCTCCACTTT. Protein product: CASSQDPGSNSPLHF.

This clone was recorded once. The V and J genes are TRBV4-1 and TRBJ2-1; no clear D gene. Trimming cost V 4 bases and J 7 bases, with 14 bases left between them. CDR1 and CDR2 (germline): MGHRA, YSYEKL. The CDR3 sequence is 14 residues long. The DNA for the CDR3 is TGCGCCAGCAGCCCCCGGTCCGCGGCTAATGAGCAGTTCTTC. It specifies CASSPRSAANEQFF.

The chain carries TRBV10-3 and TRBJ2-3; D is perhaps TRBD2 (5 bases). CDR1 and CDR2 (germline): ENHRY, SYGVKD. Trimming removed 9 bases at V and 1 base at J, with 8 bases between. The CDR3 loop spans 12 amino acids. CDR3 coding DNA: TGTGCCATAGCGGTGGGCACAGATACGCAGTATTTT. Translated, it gives CAIAVGTDTQYF.

The J gene is TRBJ2-3, the V gene TRBV7-2, with D perhaps TRBD2 (7 bases). V was clipped by 8 bases and J by 5 bases, with 23 bases between them. Germline lookup yields CDR1 SGHTA and CDR2 FQGNSA. The CDR3 length is 16 residues. The CDR3 sequence: CASSYDSGGRGDTQYF. The CDR3 DNA reads TGTGCCAGCTCATATGACTCCGGGGGGCGGGGAGATACGCAGTATTTT.

This clone appeared a single time. V and J are TRBV6-5 and TRBJ1-1; D remains unclear. From germline, CDR1 is MNHEY and CDR2 SVGAGI. CDR3 length: 14 amino acids. V was pared by 5 bases and J by 9 bases, with 19 bases between. The CDR3 loop reads CASSLDGSRSKAFF. The CDR3 nucleotides are TGTGCCAGCAGTCTAGACGGATCCCGGTCGAAAGCTTTCTTT.